Below are 22 T cell receptor beta chains sequenced from a single sample in a study of blood T cell repertoires in COVID-19. Generated by immunoSEQ multiplex PCR, the TCRdb table keeps only in-frame clones and is missing some. The sample shows around 210,000 clones, around nine tenths of them seen only once. Specimen: peripheral blood. The source of these receptors is a man in his forties or fifties with COVID-19, enrolled during active disease.

This chain joins TRBV15 and TRBJ2-7; D might be TRBD2 (6 bases). CDR1 LNHNV and CDR2 YYDKDF come from the germline V gene (reference sequence). The V end lost 0 bases, the J end lost 2 bases, and 11 bases lay between the germline ends. The length of the CDR3 is 15 residues. CDR3 DNA sequence: TGTGCCACCAGCAGAGATCTGGGGGGAACCTACGAGCAGTACTTC. Its protein is CATSRDLGGTYEQYF.

This clone was seen a handful of times. The chain links TRBV10-1 to TRBJ2-2; D uncertain. Germline lookup yields CDR1 WNHNN and CDR2 SYGVQD (reference sequence). V lost 2 bases to trimming and J lost 1 base, with 8 bases between them. The CDR3 runs 15 residues. The CDR3 here is CASSEIARNTGELFF. In DNA, the CDR3 is TGCGCCAGCAGTGAGATCGCCAGGAACACCGGGGAGCTGTTTTTT.

The chain has TRBV7-8 and TRBJ2-7, with 7 bases that match TRBD1. The CDR3 is 16 residues long. Looked up from germline, CDR1 is SGHVS and CDR2 is FQNEAQ. Trimming cost V 4 bases and J 0 bases; bases outside gene matches: 9. In nucleotides, the CDR3 is TGTGCCAGCAGCTGGAACCGGGACAGCCCCTCCTACGAGCAGTACTTC. The encoded protein is CASSWNRDSPSYEQYF.

The chain employs TRBV10-3 and TRBJ2-3, with D tentatively TRBD2 (6 bases). Trimming removed 4 bases from V and 0 bases from J, with 11 bases in between. Germline lookup yields CDR1 ENHRY and CDR2 SYGVKD. This CDR3 comprises 15 residues. CDR3 DNA: TGTGCCATCAGTGCGGGACTTCTCAGCACAGATACGCAGTATTTT. As protein: CAISAGLLSTDTQYF.

The V call is TRBV30, the J call TRBJ2-3; 14 bases align to TRBD2. Germline V gene lookup returns CDR1 GTSNPN and CDR2 SVGIG (reference sequence). The CDR3 sequence is 15 residues long. V lost 2 bases and J lost 8; bases outside the gene matches: 6. This chain's CDR3 is CAWSRLAGGPGTQYF. CDR3 sequence (DNA): TGTGCCTGGAGTAGACTAGCGGGAGGGCCGGGTACGCAGTATTTT.

This sequence joins TRBV10-3 and TRBJ2-7; the match to TRBD1 covers 12 bases. CDR3 length: 14 amino acids. The junction had 8 bases not matched to a gene; V was cut back by 8 bases and J by 6 bases. Germline loops: CDR1 ENHRY, CDR2 SYGVKD. CDR3 loop: CAIGPGQGASEQYF. The DNA for the CDR3 is TGTGCCATCGGCCCGGGACAGGGGGCAAGCGAGCAGTACTTC.

The V call is TRBV5-6, the J call TRBJ1-4, with D unresolved. CDR3 length: 14 amino acids. V was clipped by 0 bases and J by 2 bases, with 5 bases between them. Germline assignment: CDR1 SGHDT and CDR2 YYEEEE. The CDR3 DNA follows: TGTGCCAGCAGCTTGGACCAGACTAATGAAAAACTGTTTTTT. Protein product: CASSLDQTNEKLFF.

This CDR3 reads CASSPQGYTEAFF. The CDR3 bases are TGTGCCAGCAGCCCTCAGGGTTACACTGAAGCTTTCTTT. The V and J genes are TRBV12-3 or TRBV12-4 and TRBJ1-1, with a tentative D call TRBD1 (5 bases). V was trimmed by 6 bases and J by 3 bases, leaving 11 bases between them. This CDR3 comprises 13 residues.

This chain uses TRBV4-1 with TRBJ1-3; D remains ambiguous. CDR1 is MGHRA and CDR2 is YSYEKL in the germline V gene. V was shortened by 5 bases and J by 0 bases, with 17 bases between the two germline ends. CDR3 size: 17 residues. The chain's CDR3 is CASSSETATHSGNTIYF. The CDR3 nucleotides read TGCGCCAGCAGCTCCGAGACTGCTACCCACTCTGGAAACACCATATATTTT.

The chain couples TRBV11-2 to TRBJ1-5; 11 bases are a match to TRBD1. Germline CDR1 and CDR2: SGHAT and FQNNGV. V was pared by 5 bases and J by 3 bases, with 3 bases of the junction left unmatched. The CDR3 has 15 residues. CDR3 DNA sequence: TGTGCCAGCAGCCCGGGACAGGGGGTCAATCAGCCCCAGCATTTT. Its protein product is CASSPGQGVNQPQHF.

The chain joins TRBV19 to TRBJ1-1; TRBD1 matches at 7 bases. Germline V gene sequence: CDR1 LNHDA, CDR2 SQIVND (reference sequence). CDR3 size: 14 residues. J was trimmed by 10 bases and V by 7 bases; bases with no gene match: 15. This CDR3 reads CASTPFRGTHRAFF. CDR3 nucleotide sequence: TGTGCCAGTACTCCTTTCAGGGGGACACATCGAGCTTTCTTT.

This clone was observed once. The rearrangement links TRBV5-1 to TRBJ2-7; TRBD2 matches 11 bases. This CDR3 has 15 amino acids. V was pared by 4 bases and J by 4 bases, with 7 bases of the junction left unmatched. Germline V CDR1 and CDR2: SGHRS, YFSETQ. The CDR3 sequence is CASSQTSGTLYEQYF. The CDR3 DNA sequence: TGCGCCAGCAGCCAGACTAGCGGGACCCTATACGAGCAGTACTTC. Complete variable domain (other parts from reference TRBV5-1 and TRBJ2-7): KAGVTQTPRYLIKTRGQQVTLSCSPISGHRSVSWYQQTPGQGLQFLFEYFSETQRNKGNFPGRFSGRQFSNSRSEMNVSTLELGDSALYLCASSQTSGTLYEQYFGPGTRLTVT.

The sample holds many counts of this clone. The chain joins TRBV29-1 to TRBJ1-2; 9 bases align to TRBD1. The V gene's germline CDR1 is SQVTM and CDR2 ANQGSEA. This CDR3 is built from 13 residues. V shed 7 bases, J shed 4 bases, and the junction held 7 bases outside the gene matches. The CDR3, as DNA: TGCAGCGGGGGACAGGGTGGGATCTATGGCTACACCTTC. Translating it yields CSGGQGGIYGYTF. Full variable domain (remainder filled in from reference TRBV29-1 and TRBJ1-2): SAVISQKPSRDICQRGTSLTIQCQVDSQVTMMFWYRQQPGQSLTLIATANQGSEATYESGFVIDKFPISRPNLTFSTLTVSNMSPEDSSIYLCSGGQGGIYGYTFGSGTRLTVV.

The CDR3 protein is CASSLETGNTEAFF. In DNA form, the CDR3 reads TGTGCCAGTAGCTTAGAGACGGGGAACACTGAAGCTTTCTTT. The chain joins TRBV19 to TRBJ1-1, with D hard to call. The germline V and J ends were trimmed by 6 bases and 1 base, with 12 bases remaining between them. The CDR3 has 14 amino acids. CDR1 LNHDA and CDR2 SQIVND come from the germline V gene (reference sequence).

By frequency in the sample, this clone is medium-sized. The same CDR3 also results from other DNA sequences found in this sample. The chain is built from TRBV6-5 and TRBJ1-4; no reliable D call. The length of the CDR3 is 15 residues. CDR1 is MNHEY and CDR2 is SVGAGI in the germline V gene. Trimming left V 2 bases short and J 0 bases short, with 7 bases between. The CDR3 nucleotides read TGTGCCAGCAGTTACGAGGGCGCAACTAATGAAAAACTGTTTTTT. This encodes CASSYEGATNEKLFF.

This clone was seen once. The V and J genes are TRBV6-6 and TRBJ1-1, with 9 bases aligning to TRBD1. This CDR3 comprises 15 residues. J was trimmed by 0 bases and V by 6 bases; bases with no gene match: 5. Germline assignment: CDR1 MNHNY and CDR2 SVGAGI (reference sequence). CDR3 amino acids: CASRTGQGLNTEAFF. The CDR3 DNA reads TGTGCCAGCAGAACGGGACAGGGTCTGAACACTGAAGCTTTCTTT.

The rearrangement joins TRBV19 to TRBJ1-2; 7 bases align to TRBD1. V dropped 8 bases and J dropped 10; count of bases not matched to a gene: 19. Germline values: CDR1 LNHDA, CDR2 SQIVND (reference sequence). CDR3 length: 15 residues. The CDR3 is CASGRLQQGFNDYTF. CDR3 coding DNA: TGTGCCAGTGGCCGACTACAACAGGGGTTTAACGACTACACCTTC.

This chain joins TRBV5-1 and TRBJ2-7; TRBD1 matches at 7 bases. V lost 4 bases to trimming and J lost 0 bases; unmatched junction nucleotides: 4. The CDR3 is 14 amino acids. Germline assignment: CDR1 SGHRS and CDR2 YFSETQ. This CDR3 is CASSLRDSSYEQYF. CDR3 nucleotides: TGCGCCAGCAGCCTCCGGGACAGCTCCTACGAGCAGTACTTC.

The chain recombines TRBV19 with TRBJ2-1; a possible D gene is TRBD1 (6 bases). V shed 6 bases and J shed 4 bases, with 19 bases lying between them. From germline, CDR1 is LNHDA and CDR2 SQIVND (reference sequence). The CDR3 length is 16 residues. This CDR3 reads CASSRTGTNSYNEQFF. The CDR3 coding sequence is TGTGCCAGTAGCCGAACGGGGACAAATTCTTACAATGAGCAGTTCTTC.

This rearrangement joins TRBV19 to TRBJ2-7; D perhaps matches TRBD1 (5 bases). V shed 4 bases and J shed 3 bases, with 7 bases lying between them. The CDR3 consists of 12 residues. Germline V gives CDR1 LNHDA, CDR2 SQIVND (reference sequence). Here the CDR3 reads CASSRDSYEQYF. The CDR3 DNA is TGTGCCAGTAGTAGAGACAGCTACGAGCAGTACTTC.

V usage is TRBV30 and J usage is TRBJ1-5, with 8 bases aligning to TRBD1. CDR1 GTSNPN and CDR2 SVGIG come from the germline V gene (reference sequence). The CDR3 is 15 residues long. V lost 3 bases, J lost 4 bases, and 8 bases stayed unmatched. CDR3 residues: CAWRDQGAGNQPQHF. In DNA form, the CDR3 reads TGTGCCTGGAGGGACCAGGGGGCTGGGAATCAGCCCCAGCATTTT.

The chain employs TRBV9 and TRBJ2-3; 8 bases agree with TRBD2. V lost 6 bases and J lost 3; bases outside the gene matches: 9. Germline V gene data show CDR1 as SGDLS and CDR2 as YYNGEE. The CDR3 contains 15 residues. The DNA for the CDR3 is TGTGCCAGCACCGACGGGGGGGCCAAGACAGATACGCAGTATTTT. Protein product: CASTDGGAKTDTQYF.